Sequencing of this T cell receptor (beta chain) was carried out in a study of blood T cell repertoires in COVID-19. Study-wide background: Italy, Spain and the United States were the sources of the convalescent and acute COVID-19 samples.

Some clones are missing from TCRdb's copy, which holds only in-frame ones; the method was immunoSEQ multiplex PCR. The table records over 120,000 clones, 60% to 80% of them present only once. CDR1 SGDLS and CDR2 YYNGEE come from the germline V gene. The ends lost 7 bases at V and 4 bases at J; junction bases unmatched: 5. The CDR3 extends over 14 amino acids. Sequences were obtained from peripheral blood. The sequence derives from a woman aged 45-65 years with active or convalescent COVID-19. The chain is built from TRBV9 and TRBJ2-3; 11 bases align to TRBD1. CDR3 nucleotide sequence: TGTGCCAGCGGATGGGACAGGGGGGCAGATACGCAGTATTTT. Protein product: CASGWDRGADTQYF.